Listed here is a single TCR beta chain. Other DNA sequences of this sample code for an identical CDR3. Through week 26, nivolumab 3 mg/kg IV was given weeks 1, 4, 7, 10, then biweekly. These data come from a study of ipilimumab plus nivolumab after autologous stem cell transplantation. Study details: Both relapsed and primary refractory DLBCL were included.

The CDR3 is made up of 15 amino acids. Trimming removed 4 bases from V and 0 bases from J; junction bases left unmatched: 4. CDR1 is SGHRS, CDR2 YFSETQ, per germline. TCRdb's copy holds only in-frame clones and misses some; the assay was immunoSEQ multiplex PCR. In the table there are 17,000 or so clones, 65% to 85% of which are singletons. The sequenced sample was PBMCs, obtained in a trial of ipilimumab plus nivolumab as post-transplant consolidation. The gene calls are TRBV5-1 and TRBJ2-3; 8 positions agree with TRBD2. This clonotype was obtained from a male donor with diffuse large B-cell lymphoma. In nucleotides, the CDR3 is TGCGCCAGCAGCCAACTAGCGGAGAGCACAGATACGCAGTATTTT. Protein: CASSQLAESTDTQYF.